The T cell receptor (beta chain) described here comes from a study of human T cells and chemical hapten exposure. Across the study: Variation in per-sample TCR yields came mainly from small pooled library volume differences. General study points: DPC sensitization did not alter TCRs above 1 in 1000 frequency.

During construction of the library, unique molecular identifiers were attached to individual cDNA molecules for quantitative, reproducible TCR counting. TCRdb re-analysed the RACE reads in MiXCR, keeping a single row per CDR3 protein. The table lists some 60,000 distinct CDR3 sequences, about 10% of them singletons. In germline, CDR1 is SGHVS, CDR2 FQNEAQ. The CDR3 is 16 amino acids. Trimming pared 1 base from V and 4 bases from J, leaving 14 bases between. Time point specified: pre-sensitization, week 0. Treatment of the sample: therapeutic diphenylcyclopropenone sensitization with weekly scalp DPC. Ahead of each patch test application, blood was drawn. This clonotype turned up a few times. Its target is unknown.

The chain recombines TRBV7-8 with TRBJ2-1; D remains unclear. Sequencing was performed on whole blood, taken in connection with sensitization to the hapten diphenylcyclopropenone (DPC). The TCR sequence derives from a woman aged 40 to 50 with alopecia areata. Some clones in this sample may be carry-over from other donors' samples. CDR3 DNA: TGTGCCAGCAGCTTAGTTCGGCGCGGATGGTACAATGAGCAGTTCTTC. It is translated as CASSLVRRGWYNEQFF.